This TCR beta chain came from a study of T cell repertoires in cytomegalovirus infection. A single record per CDR3 protein comes from TCRdb applying MiXCR to the reads. Among a few hundred thousand distinct CDR3 sequences, 15% to 20% were seen once, and the ten largest hold 12%. On this clonotype: Its antigen is unidentified.

The junction had 7 bases not matched to a gene; V was cut back by 2 bases and J by 3 bases. There are 16 residues in the CDR3. Germline V gene data show CDR1 as MGHRA and CDR2 as YSYEKL. The study, taken as a whole, reports: The ex vivo response showed dominance by HLA-C-restricted CMV-specific TCR beta clonotypes.

The gene calls are TRBV4-1 and TRBJ2-5; 9 bases align to TRBD1. This TCR came from a human donor in good health (CMV status not recorded). Some clones in this sample may be carry-over from other donors' samples. The sequenced sample was PBMCs. The CDR3 protein is CASSQFLRDREETQYF. CDR3 DNA sequence: TGCGCCAGCAGCCAATTCCTTCGGGACAGGGAAGAGACCCAGTACTTC.